This TCR beta chain was profiled in a study of Graves' ophthalmopathy and Graves' hyperthyroidism. Overall study context: No treatment had been given when peripheral blood was collected at initial diagnosis. Study findings and constraints: Also, most clonotypes expanded in the thyroid above 0.001 frequency appeared in blood.

From RNA, the CDR3 regions of TCR beta chains were amplified and sequenced. Following a first-round RT-PCR that used HTBI primers, a second-round multiplex PCR was carried out. TCRdb reanalysed the multiplex PCR reads using MiXCR and keeps one entry per CDR3 protein. The sample holds a few hundred thousand distinct CDR3 sequences, around 18% seen once. Ophthalmopathic donors had moderate-to-severe activity, CAS ≥3 and NOSPECS ≥4, with disease that had lasted under 3 months. Many counts were recorded for this clonotype. What it binds is unknown. The TCR comes from a woman between 18 and 29 years old with Graves' ophthalmopathy. Sample: peripheral blood.

CDR3: CATSDPTQGDGQPQHF. CDR3 in DNA: TGTGCCACCAGTGACCCGACTCAGGGAGATGGTCAGCCCCAGCATTTT. The chain couples TRBV24-1 to TRBJ1-5, with D maybe TRBD1 (5 bases). The CDR3 has 16 residues. Germline V CDR1 and CDR2: KGHDR, SFDVKD. V lost 4 bases to trimming and J lost 6 bases, with 18 bases between them.